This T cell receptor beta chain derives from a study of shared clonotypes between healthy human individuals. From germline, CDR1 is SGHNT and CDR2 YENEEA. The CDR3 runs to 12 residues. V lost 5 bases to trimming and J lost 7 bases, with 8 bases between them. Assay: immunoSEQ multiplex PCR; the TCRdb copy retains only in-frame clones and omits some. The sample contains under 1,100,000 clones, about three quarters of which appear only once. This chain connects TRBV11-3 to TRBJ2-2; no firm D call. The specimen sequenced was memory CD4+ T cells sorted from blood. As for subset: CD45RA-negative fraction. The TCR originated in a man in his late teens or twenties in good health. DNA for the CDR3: TGTGCCAGCAGCCAGCAAGGCGGGGAGCTGTTTTTT. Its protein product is CASSQQGGELFF.